The clone carrying this T cell receptor (beta chain) was picked up one time. This record comes from a study of technical replicates of blood from a handful of donors. Sequenced by immunoSEQ multiplex PCR; TCRdb stores in-frame clones only, minus some. There are about 13,000 clones in the sample; 70% to 80% occur only once, and about 12% lies in the top ten. The length of the CDR3 is 19 residues. Sequenced material: PBMCs. The TCR comes from a human donor in good health. The V and J genes are TRBV21-1 and TRBJ1-4; TRBD1, the table's D call, lacks a check against the DNA. TRBV21-1 is described as a pseudogene. The CDR3 nucleotides read TGTGCCAGCAGCAAATGGCCCGGGACAGGGAAATTTCGGGGTGAAAAACTGTTTTTT. This encodes CASSKWPGTGKFRGEKLFF.